This passage covers 32 T cell receptor beta chains from one sample sequenced in a study of Ad26.COV2.S vaccination and SARS-CoV-2 variants. Repertoires were generated with immunoSEQ multiplex PCR, while TCRdb's copy carries only in-frame clones and drops some. The sample carries approximately 340,000 clones, roughly 94% recorded once. The sequencing used peripheral blood, collected after recovery from COVID-19. Receptor source: a human donor who had recovered from COVID-19.

The CDR3 reads CASSIWRSDGYTF. CDR3 in DNA: TGTGCCAGTAGTATCTGGAGGTCCGATGGCTACACCTTC. The chain links TRBV19 to TRBJ1-2; D not certain. The CDR3 totals 13 residues. V lost 3 bases, J lost 6 bases, and 11 bases lay in between. Germline loops: CDR1 LNHDA, CDR2 SQIVND (reference sequence).

The J gene is TRBJ2-1, the V gene TRBV11-2; 9 bases line up with TRBD1. The CDR3 is made up of 15 amino acids. Per germline, CDR1 SGHAT and CDR2 FQNNGV. Trimming took 8 bases from V and 7 from J; bases not matched to a gene: 12. CDR3 protein: CASAGGTGSGNEQFF. The CDR3 nucleotides read TGTGCCAGCGCGGGTGGGACAGGGAGTGGTAATGAGCAGTTCTTC.

The chain is built from TRBV5-1 and TRBJ2-1; no clear D gene. From germline, CDR1 is SGHRS and CDR2 YFSETQ. The CDR3 runs to 15 residues. V gave up 6 bases and J gave up 7 bases, with 20 bases separating them. Written as DNA, the CDR3 is TGCGCCAGCACGGGTCCAGGCATAGGGCAGAATGAGCAGTTCTTC. It translates to CASTGPGIGQNEQFF.

This clone was seen once. J is TRBJ1-3 and V is TRBV5-1; the D is unclear. The CDR3 has 15 residues. In germline, CDR1 is SGHRS, CDR2 YFSETQ. The V end lost 0 bases, the J end lost 4 bases, and 11 bases lay between the germline ends. Written as DNA, the CDR3 is TGCGCCAGCAGCTTGGGGTGGTCCGACGGAAACACCATATATTTT. It encodes CASSLGWSDGNTIYF.

The V gene is TRBV6-1, the J gene TRBJ2-3, with TRBD2 matching over 7 bases. This CDR3 has 13 amino acids. J gave up 7 bases and V 2 bases, and 3 bases lay outside the gene matches. Germline V gene lookup returns CDR1 MNHNS and CDR2 SASEGT. The CDR3 sequence: CASSETAGNTQYF. Here the CDR3 DNA reads TGTGCCAGCAGTGAAACAGCGGGGAATACGCAGTATTTT.

The V and J genes are TRBV9 and TRBJ2-2, with 10 bases that match TRBD2. The junction had 10 bases not matched to a gene; V was cut back by 0 bases and J by 2 bases. Germline V gene sequence: CDR1 SGDLS, CDR2 YYNGEE. The CDR3 totals 19 residues. CDR3 sequence: CASSVATSGGALNTGELFF. CDR3 DNA sequence: TGTGCCAGCAGCGTAGCTACGAGCGGGGGGGCCCTTAACACCGGGGAGCTGTTTTTT. Supplemented by reference TRBV9 and TRBJ2-2, the full variable domain reads DSGVTQTPKHLITATGQRVTLRCSPRSGDLSVYWYQQSLDQGLQFLIQYYNGEERAKGNILERFSAQQFPDLHSELNLSSLELGDSALYFCASSVATSGGALNTGELFFGEGSRLTVL.

This chain uses TRBV18 with TRBJ2-1; weak D call: TRBD1 (6 bases). The germline V and J ends were trimmed by 4 bases and 6 bases, with 10 bases remaining between them. Per germline, CDR1 KGHSH and CDR2 LQKENI. This CDR3 comprises 13 residues. The CDR3 bases are TGTGCCAGCTCACAACTAGGGGGCAATGAGCAGTTCTTC. It yields the protein CASSQLGGNEQFF.

This chain uses TRBV6-2 or TRBV6-3 with TRBJ1-5; D not certain. The CDR3 spans 16 residues. Germline lookup yields CDR1 MNHEY and CDR2 SVGEGT. V was shortened by 2 bases and J by 2 bases, with 13 bases between the two germline ends. The CDR3 region has the DNA TGTGCCAGCAGTTACAAGGCCGGTCCGGGCAATCAGCCCCAGCATTTT. It yields the protein CASSYKAGPGNQPQHF.

This rearrangement joins TRBV14 to TRBJ2-1; the D is unclear. Trimming took 4 bases from V and 6 from J, leaving 7 bases between them. The length of the CDR3 is 12 residues. Germline CDR1 is SGHDN and CDR2 is FVKESK. CDR3 nucleotide sequence: TGTGCCAGCAGCCTCCGGCGCAATGAGCAGTTCTTC. Its protein product is CASSLRRNEQFF.

CDR3 DNA: TGTGCCAGCAGCTTAGCCCGGACAGGGGACGGCTACACCTTC. Protein product: CASSLARTGDGYTF. The chain joins TRBV5-6 to TRBJ1-2, with 9 bases fitting TRBD1. V lost 2 bases to trimming and J lost 8 bases; unmatched junction nucleotides: 7. Germline CDR1 is SGHDT and CDR2 is YYEEEE. The CDR3 is made up of 14 amino acids.

The chain has TRBV29-1 and TRBJ2-3, with D hard to call. Trimming cost V 7 bases and J 3 bases, with 20 bases left between them. The CDR3 is 15 residues long. Germline V gene lookup returns CDR1 SQVTM and CDR2 ANQGSEA. CDR3 loop: CSANPAVLRTDTQYF. The CDR3 bases are TGCAGCGCTAATCCGGCCGTTCTAAGAACAGATACGCAGTATTTT.

The chain combines TRBV27 with TRBJ1-6, with D unresolved. V was clipped by 1 base and J by 9 bases, with 10 bases between them. Germline CDR1 MNHEY, CDR2 SMNVEV (reference sequence). This CDR3 comprises 14 residues. The CDR3 protein is CASSLFDTRSPLHF. In nucleotides, the CDR3 is TGTGCCAGCAGTTTATTCGACACACGTTCACCCCTCCACTTT.

The chain employs TRBV6-5 and TRBJ1-2, with D maybe TRBD1 (5 bases). The CDR3 length is 13 residues. Trimming removed 4 bases at V and 4 bases at J, with 10 bases between. CDR1 and CDR2 (germline): MNHEY, SVGAGI. CDR3 in DNA: TGTGCCAGCAGTTCAGGGATTTTCTATGGCTACACCTTC. It encodes CASSSGIFYGYTF.

In its sample, this clone was seen a few times. The J gene is TRBJ1-1, the V gene TRBV27, with 7 bases aligning to TRBD1. The CDR3 loop spans 14 amino acids. CDR1 and CDR2 from the germline V gene are MNHEY and SMNVEV (reference sequence). J was trimmed by 5 bases and V by 6 bases; bases with no gene match: 9. DNA of the CDR3: TGTGCCAGCAGCTCCCAAGGGGGCAGGACTGAAGCTTTCTTT. Amino acid sequence: CASSSQGGRTEAFF.

This clone was seen more than once but under ten times. This sequence joins TRBV11-2 and TRBJ1-1; D is possibly TRBD1 (5 bases). V was pared by 5 bases and J by 1 base, with 8 bases between. The CDR3 is 13 amino acids. Germline V lookup: CDR1 SGHAT, CDR2 FQNNGV. In DNA form, the CDR3 reads TGTGCCAGCAGCGCACAGGAGAACACTGAAGCTTTCTTT. Translated: CASSAQENTEAFF.

This clone has a single count. The gene calls are TRBV5-3 and TRBJ1-2; D gene ambiguous. TRBV5-3 is an open reading frame whose function is uncertain. Trimming stripped 0 bases from V and 7 bases from J, with 13 bases between. The CDR3 extends over 14 amino acids. CDR3 residues: CARSLAEGSGGYTF. CDR3 nucleotides: TGTGCCAGAAGCTTGGCCGAGGGTTCCGGTGGCTACACCTTC.

A note on this clone: The same CDR3 arises from other DNA sequences in this sample as well. The chain combines TRBV10-1 with TRBJ2-7; D is undetermined. This CDR3 is built from 13 residues. From germline, CDR1 is WNHNN and CDR2 SYGVQD (reference sequence). Trimming removed 4 bases from V and 3 bases from J, with 10 bases in between. CDR3 region: CASSAVANYEQYF. The DNA for the CDR3 is TGCGCCAGCAGTGCTGTAGCTAACTACGAGCAGTACTTC.

This clone has only one observation. V is TRBV9 and J is TRBJ2-1; TRBD1 aligns across 9 bases. With 3 bases clipped from V and 10 bases from J, the junction kept 14 bases outside the gene matches. CDR3 size: 16 residues. Germline V CDR1 and CDR2: SGDLS, YYNGEE. CDR3 sequence reads: CASSALPGTGLSEQFF. DNA of the CDR3: TGTGCCAGCAGCGCCCTCCCGGGGACAGGGCTCAGCGAGCAGTTCTTC.

This clone was seen only once. The chain recombines TRBV5-6 with TRBJ2-3; perhaps D is TRBD1 or TRBD2 (6 bases each). This CDR3 is 15 amino acids long. Germline CDR1 is SGHDT and CDR2 is YYEEEE. Trimming removed 3 bases from V and 5 bases from J, with 16 bases in between. The CDR3 DNA reads as TGTGCCAGCAGCTGGGGGGCCGAAATGGAAGATACGCAGTATTTT. As protein: CASSWGAEMEDTQYF.

This sequence joins TRBV6-5 and TRBJ1-6; perhaps TRBD1 as D (5 bases). Trimming removed 2 bases from V and 10 bases from J, with 12 bases in between. This CDR3 region has 14 residues. Germline V gives CDR1 MNHEY, CDR2 SVGAGI. The CDR3 nucleotides are TGTGCCAGCAGTTACGTCCAGGGTGGGTCACCCCTCCACTTT. It yields the protein CASSYVQGGSPLHF.

This chain connects TRBV11-3 to TRBJ2-2; D not certain. The CDR3 loop spans 14 amino acids. Trimming took off 6 bases at V and 3 bases at J, with 11 bases between the two ends. Looked up from germline, CDR1 is SGHNT and CDR2 is YENEEA. CDR3 region: CASRNRRDTGELFF. The CDR3 nucleotides are TGTGCCAGCAGGAACCGTCGCGACACCGGGGAGCTGTTTTTT.

This clone was seen a single time. CDR3 DNA sequence: TGTGCCAGCAGTTCTACAGTTAGTCCCGACGAGCAGTACTTC. Its protein product is CASSSTVSPDEQYF. The chain uses TRBV3-1 (or the pseudogene TRBV3-2) and TRBJ2-7, with no clear D. V was cut by 6 bases and J by 5 bases, with 17 bases left in between. Germline CDR1 and CDR2: LGHDT and YNNKEL (reference sequence). The CDR3 runs to 14 residues.

The chain recombines TRBV25-1 with TRBJ2-5; D is undetermined. The germline gives CDR1 MGHDK, CDR2 SYGVNS. Trimming took 5 bases from V and 5 from J, leaving 6 bases between them. The length of the CDR3 is 11 residues. The CDR3 loop reads CASSRVETQYF. The CDR3 coding sequence is TGTGCCAGCAGTCGGGTGGAGACCCAGTACTTC.

The chain combines TRBV19 with TRBJ1-1; 7 bases are shared with TRBD1. With 6 bases clipped from V and 1 base from J, the junction kept 8 bases outside the gene matches. This CDR3 has 15 residues. The germline V gene encodes CDR1 LNHDA and CDR2 SQIVND (reference sequence). CDR3 nucleotide sequence: TGTGCCAGTAGCCCCCTAAGGACAGGGAACACTGAAGCTTTCTTT. This translates into CASSPLRTGNTEAFF.

The chain combines TRBV3-1 (or the pseudogene TRBV3-2) with TRBJ1-2; 7 nucleotides match TRBD1. The CDR3 has 14 residues. Germline V lookup: CDR1 LGHDT, CDR2 YNNKEL (reference sequence). Germline trimming cut 2 bases from V and 6 bases from J; bases unmatched to any gene: 6. CDR3 nucleotide sequence: TGTGCCAGCAGCCAAACGACAGGGAGGAATGGCTACACCTTC. Translated, it gives CASSQTTGRNGYTF.

The V call is TRBV4-3, the J call TRBJ1-1, with D possibly matching TRBD1 (5 bases). Trimming took off 4 bases at V and 8 bases at J, with 14 bases between the two ends. Germline CDR1 LGHNA, CDR2 YSLEER. The CDR3 sequence is 13 residues long. The CDR3 sequence: CASSPGVRAEAFF. The CDR3 DNA is TGCGCCAGCAGCCCGGGGGTGCGGGCCGAAGCTTTCTTT.

The chain uses TRBV11-3 and TRBJ2-7; D is unresolved. Germline values: CDR1 SGHNT, CDR2 YENEEA. V lost 0 bases, J lost 6 bases, and 9 bases lay in between. This CDR3 contains 13 residues. The CDR3 nucleotides read TGTGCCAGCAGCTTAGATCCGGTTGGCGAGCAGTACTTC. It yields the protein CASSLDPVGEQYF.

V is TRBV27 and J is TRBJ1-1; D gene unclear. In germline, CDR1 is MNHEY, CDR2 SMNVEV (reference sequence). V was clipped by 5 bases and J by 4 bases, with 11 bases between them. CDR3 length: 13 amino acids. CDR3 coding DNA: TGTGCCAGCAGTAGTTCGGGAAGCACTGAAGCTTTCTTT. This gives the protein CASSSSGSTEAFF.

The CDR3 DNA reads as TGTGCCAGCAGCTTATCCCTAGCGGGGGACAATGAGCAGTTCTTC. It specifies CASSLSLAGDNEQFF. The rearrangement links TRBV7-9 to TRBJ2-1; 10 bases are a match to TRBD2. Germline-derived CDR1 and CDR2 are SEHNR and FQNEAQ (reference sequence). The CDR3 has 15 residues. V trimming: 2 bases; J trimming: 5 bases; junction bases outside the gene matches: 3.

J is TRBJ1-2 and V is TRBV6-6; possible D gene TRBD1, 5 bases. Trimming removed 8 bases from V and 5 bases from J, with 18 bases in between. Germline V lookup: CDR1 MNHNY, CDR2 SVGAGI (reference sequence). The CDR3 totals 14 residues. CDR3 nucleotide sequence: TGTGCCAGCCGTGGCGGGGGGGGATTATATGGCTACACCTTC. This encodes CASRGGGGLYGYTF.

The J gene is TRBJ2-1, the V gene TRBV3-1 (or the pseudogene TRBV3-2), with D maybe TRBD1 (5 bases). The CDR3 is made up of 14 amino acids. The germline gives CDR1 LGHDT, CDR2 YNNKEL (reference sequence). Between the trimmed V and J ends, which lost 0 bases and 4 bases, there was a span of 7 bases. The CDR3 DNA sequence: TGTGCCAGCAGCCAAGAGGCAGGGTACAATGAGCAGTTCTTC. Translated: CASSQEAGYNEQFF.

Regarding this clone: The junction departs from germline at one end; a sequencing error may be responsible. This sequence joins TRBV4-3 and TRBJ1-4; 7 nucleotides line up with TRBD1. In germline, CDR1 is LGHNA, CDR2 YSLEER. The CDR3 extends over 14 amino acids. The CDR3 reads CASSRQRDRERLFF. The CDR3 bases are TGCGCCAGCAGCCGGCAACGAGACAGGGAAAGACTGTTTTTT.